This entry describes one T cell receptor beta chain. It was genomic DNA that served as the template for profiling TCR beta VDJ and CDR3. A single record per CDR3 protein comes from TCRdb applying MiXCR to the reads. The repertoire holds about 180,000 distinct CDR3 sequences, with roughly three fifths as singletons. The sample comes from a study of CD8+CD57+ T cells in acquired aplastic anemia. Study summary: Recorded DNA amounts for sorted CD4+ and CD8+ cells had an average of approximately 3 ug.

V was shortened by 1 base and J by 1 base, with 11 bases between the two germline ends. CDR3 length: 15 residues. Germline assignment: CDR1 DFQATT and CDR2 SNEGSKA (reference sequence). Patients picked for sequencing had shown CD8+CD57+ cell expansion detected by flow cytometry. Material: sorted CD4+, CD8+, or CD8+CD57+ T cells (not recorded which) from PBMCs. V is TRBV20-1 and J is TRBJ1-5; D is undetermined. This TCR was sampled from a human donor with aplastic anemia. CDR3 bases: TGCAGTGCTAGAGCTGAGGGCGTAAGCAATCAGCCCCAGCATTTT. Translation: CSARAEGVSNQPQHF.